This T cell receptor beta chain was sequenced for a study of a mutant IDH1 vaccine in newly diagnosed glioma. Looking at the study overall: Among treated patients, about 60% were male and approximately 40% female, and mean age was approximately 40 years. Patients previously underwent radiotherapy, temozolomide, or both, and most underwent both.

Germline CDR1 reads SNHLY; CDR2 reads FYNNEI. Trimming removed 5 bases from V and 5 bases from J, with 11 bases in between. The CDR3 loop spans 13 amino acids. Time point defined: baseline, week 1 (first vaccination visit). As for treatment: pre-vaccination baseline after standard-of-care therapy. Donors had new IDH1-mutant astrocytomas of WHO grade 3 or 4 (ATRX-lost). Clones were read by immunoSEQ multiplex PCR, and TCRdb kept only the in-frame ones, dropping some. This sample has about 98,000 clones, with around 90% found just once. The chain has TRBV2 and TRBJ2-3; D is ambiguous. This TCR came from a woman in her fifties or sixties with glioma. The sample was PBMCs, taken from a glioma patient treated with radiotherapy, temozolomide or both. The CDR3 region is CASSIDVGDTQYF. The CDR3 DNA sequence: TGTGCCAGCAGTATAGACGTCGGAGATACGCAGTATTTT.